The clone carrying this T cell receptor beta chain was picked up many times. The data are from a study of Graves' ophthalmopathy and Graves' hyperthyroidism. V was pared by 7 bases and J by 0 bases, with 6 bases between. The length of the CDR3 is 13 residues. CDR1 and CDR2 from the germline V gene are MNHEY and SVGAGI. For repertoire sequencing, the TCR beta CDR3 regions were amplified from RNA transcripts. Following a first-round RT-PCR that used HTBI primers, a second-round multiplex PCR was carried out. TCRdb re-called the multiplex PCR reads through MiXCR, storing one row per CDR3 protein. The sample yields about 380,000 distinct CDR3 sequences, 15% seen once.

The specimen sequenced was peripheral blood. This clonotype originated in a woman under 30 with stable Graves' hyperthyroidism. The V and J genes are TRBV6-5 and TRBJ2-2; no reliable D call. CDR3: CASTFANTGELFF. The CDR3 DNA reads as TGTGCCAGCACTTTCGCGAACACCGGGGAGCTGTTTTTT.